This TCR beta chain comes out of a study of cytomegalovirus exposure and HLA in healthy donors. Trimming removed 0 bases from V and 4 bases from J; junction bases left unmatched: 7. The CDR3 is 16 amino acids. Germline V lookup: CDR1 SGDLS, CDR2 YYNGEE. The approximately 120-subject validation cohort, separate from the roughly 700-subject first cohort, included the donors. Produced via immunoSEQ multiplex PCR; TCRdb's table is partial and in-frame only. This sample has about 330,000 clones, with approximately 90% found just once. This chain connects TRBV9 to TRBJ2-3, with 8 bases fitting TRBD2. The receptor's source is a young woman in good health and CMV-seronegative. Sequenced: PBMCs. The CDR3 region is CASSVDGSGIADTQYF. In DNA, the CDR3 is TGTGCCAGCAGCGTAGATGGTAGCGGGATCGCAGATACGCAGTATTTT. The variable domain in full, completed from reference TRBV9 and TRBJ2-3, reads DSGVTQTPKHLITATGQRVTLRCSPRSGDLSVYWYQQSLDQGLQFLIQYYNGEERAKGNILERFSAQQFPDLHSELNLSSLELGDSALYFCASSVDGSGIADTQYFGPGTRLTVL.